What follows describes a single T cell receptor beta chain. This record comes from a study of control samples from healthy donors and cancer patients. Only in-frame clones appear in the TCRdb table, and some are missing; sequencing was by immunoSEQ multiplex PCR. The sample yields 85,000 to 110,000 clones, 75% to 90% seen once. CDR3 length equals 15 residues. Trimming took 5 bases from V and 4 from J, leaving 17 bases between them. CDR1 and CDR2 (germline): MNHEY, SVGAGI. The chain joins TRBV6-5 to TRBJ1-2; no reliable D call. The sample consisted of PBMCs. This sequence was found in a man between 60 and 75 years old with lung cancer. CDR3 in DNA: TGTGCCAGCAGTCAAAGACATCACTCTGGCTATGGCTACACCTTC. Protein: CASSQRHHSGYGYTF.